This TCR beta chain is from a study of blood T cell repertoires in COVID-19 (TCRdb year 2020). As for the study more broadly: Samples from collaborators originated in the United States, Italy and Spain and spanned both the acute and convalescent phases of COVID-19. The material from the prospective study consisted of cDNA or gDNA derived from T cells, B-cell-depleted T cells, or PBMCs. A freely available public database, intended as a resource for researchers studying the immune response to SARS-CoV-2, is where the repertoires were released. The samples were drawn from the first 160 participants of the ongoing ImmuneRACE study and from some 1,300 subjects provided by 6 global collaborators. Sample metadata almost always included a de-identified subject ID, COVID-19 status, age in years and sex. The dataset comprised deeply sampled blood TCRbeta repertoires from subjects exposed to, actively infected with, or recovered from COVID-19. Where available, HLA class I and class II types were taken from metadata supplied by the sample provider and were not determined by assay-based typing.

Enrolling through a virtual design, the prospective study's participants ranged in age from roughly 18 to 89 years and lived across around 25 United States geographic areas. Cohort assignment in the prospective study relied on participant-reported clinical history from a screening survey and a study questionnaire. For ImmuneRACE Cohort 3, a participant was defined as recovered based on two consecutive negative NP/OP PCR tests, clearance by a healthcare professional, or resolution of symptoms. In the prospective study, mobile phlebotomists collected whole blood, serum and a nasopharyngeal or oropharyngeal swab from each participant. Over a 2-month period, participants in the prospective study had the option of providing additional blood draws and questionnaires. Before DNA extraction, blood samples from the prospective study were shipped at room temperature or frozen. TCRbeta CDR3 regions were amplified from genomic DNA using the immunoSEQ Assay, a bias-controlled multiplex PCR. The original pipeline was this. The number of nucleated cells in each sample was estimated by amplification of reference gene primers within the assay. Sequence reads were collapsed and filtered to measure the absolute abundance of every unique TCRbeta CDR3 rearrangement. For each sample, productive Simpson clonality was calculated as the square root of Simpson's diversity index across productive rearrangements. Drawn from immuneACCESS, this table holds only the in-frame rearrangements with V and J called that TCRdb kept. Clones are partly lost; checked studies trace under half to an unresolved V gene and leave the rest unexplained. The D gene and trimming were derived from the DNA, and the V and J assignments and clone size from that table. The sample data list roughly 330,000 clones, and 70% to 90% of these were observed just once. Clones ranked in the top ten supply around 5.9% of the sample.

CDR1 and CDR2 are drawn from the germline V gene (reference sequence): DFQATT, SNEGSKA. The CDR3 holds 10 amino acids from the cysteine to the phenylalanine. The DNA shown is the 30-base CDR3, in frame from base 1. The junction carries 7 bases between V and J, which are trimmed by 6 bases and 5 bases respectively. Summary of the overall study and its limitations: The quantity of clinical and demographic metadata differed by source and by participant and was supplied without curation.

Only a few counts were recorded for this clone. No antigen is known for it. Qualities for individual bases were not recorded, and no much larger clone is one base off. The chain was built from TRBV20-1 and TRBJ1-1, with a tentative D gene TRBD1 over 6 matching bases. This receptor was identified in a woman aged 30 to 39 who had recovered from COVID-19. Source material: PBMCs or T cells enriched from blood (not recorded which). The CDR3 reads as follows: CSARGTEAFF. The bases are TGCAGTGCCAGGGGTACTGAAGCTTTCTTT.